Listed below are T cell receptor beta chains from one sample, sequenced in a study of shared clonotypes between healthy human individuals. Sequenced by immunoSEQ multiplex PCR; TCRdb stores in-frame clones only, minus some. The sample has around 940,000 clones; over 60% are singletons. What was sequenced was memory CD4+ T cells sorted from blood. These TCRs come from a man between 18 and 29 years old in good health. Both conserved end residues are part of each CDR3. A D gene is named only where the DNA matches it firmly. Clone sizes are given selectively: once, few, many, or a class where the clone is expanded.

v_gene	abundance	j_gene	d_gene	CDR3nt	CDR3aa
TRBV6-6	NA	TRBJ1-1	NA	TGTGCCAGCAGTCTATACACTGAAGCTTTCTTT	CASSLYTEAFF
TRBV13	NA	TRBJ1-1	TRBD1	TGTGCCAGCAGCCCGAGAGACAGGGCCAACACTGAAGCTTTCTTT	CASSPRDRANTEAFF
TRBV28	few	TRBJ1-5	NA	TGTGCCAGCAGTCCAGAGAATAGCAATCAGCCCCAGCATTTT	CASSPENSNQPQHF
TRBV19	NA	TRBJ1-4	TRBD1	TGTGCCAGTAGTCCCACCACAGGGGGTAATGAAAAACTGTTTTTT	CASSPTTGGNEKLFF
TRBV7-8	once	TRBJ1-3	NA	TGTGCCAGCAGCCTTAATACAGGCGGTGGAAACACCATATATTTT	CASSLNTGGGNTIYF
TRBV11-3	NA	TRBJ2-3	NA	TGTGCCAGCAGCGCTAGGACTAGCACAGATACGCAGTATTTT	CASSARTSTDTQYF
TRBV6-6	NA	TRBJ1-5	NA	TGTGCCAGCAGTTACTCGGGAGGGGTTAACAATCAGCCCCAGCATTTT	CASSYSGGVNNQPQHF
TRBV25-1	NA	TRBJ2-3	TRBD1	TGTGCCAGCAGTGCGACAGGGGGCTCTGATACGCAGTATTTT	CASSATGGSDTQYF
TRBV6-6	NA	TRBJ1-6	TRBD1	TGTGCCAGCAGTGGGACAGGGGTCGGACCCCTCCACTTT	CASSGTGVGPLHF
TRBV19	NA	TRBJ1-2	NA	TGTGCCAGTAGTTTGAGGGGCGCGAACTATGGCTACACCTTC	CASSLRGANYGYTF
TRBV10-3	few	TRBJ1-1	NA	TGTGCCATCAGTGAGTCGAGGAGGACCCACACTGAAGCTTTCTTT	CAISESRRTHTEAFF
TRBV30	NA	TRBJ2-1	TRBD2	TGTGCCTGGAGGGTTAAAGCGTCCCCTAGCGGAGCCTACAATGAGCAGTTCTTC	CAWRVKASPSGAYNEQFF
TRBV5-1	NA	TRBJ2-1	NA	TGCGCCAGCAGCTTGGGTGCAGGGGACAATGAGCAGTTCTTC	CASSLGAGDNEQFF
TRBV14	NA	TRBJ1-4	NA	TGTGCCAGCAGCCAAAGACAGACAACTAATGAAAAACTGTTTTTT	CASSQRQTTNEKLFF
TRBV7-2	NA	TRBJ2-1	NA	TGTGCCAGCAGCCCCCGCCCTTGGGATGAGCAGTTCTTC	CASSPRPWDEQFF
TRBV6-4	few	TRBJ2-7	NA	TGTGCCAGCAGAGGACGGGAGCCCCACCTCTCCTACGAGCAGTACTTC	CASRGREPHLSYEQYF